The entry below describes one TCR beta chain. The antigen remains undetermined. The CDR3 has 16 amino acids. Trimming removed 1 base from V and 8 bases from J; junction bases left unmatched: 8. From germline, CDR1 is SGHTA and CDR2 FQGTGA. The sample is drawn from a study of T cell responses to AZD1222 COVID-19 vaccine. Broader study findings: Recipients of AZD1222 seropositive at baseline numbered only 5 or 6. Increased Spike-specific TCR breadth and depth were observed after two AZD1222 doses. As reported, nearly half of all spike-specific TCRs target variant regions that are unmutated. Spike was spanned by vaccine-associated CD4 TCRs, which were dominant at 160-218 and 743-854.

Here immunoSEQ multiplex PCR was the method, and the copy in TCRdb shows in-frame clones only, minus some. The repertoire holds nearly 35,000 clones, with 86% as singletons. The TCR originated in an adult in good health. Material: peripheral blood, obtained on day 0 of AZD1222 vaccination. J is TRBJ2-1 and V is TRBV7-3, with TRBD2 matching over 10 bases. CDR3 nucleotides: TGTGCCAGCAGCTTAATGGGGACTAGCGCCCTCGATGAGCAGTTCTTC. Translation: CASSLMGTSALDEQFF.